This T cell receptor (beta chain) is from a study of molecular identifiers for immune sequencing clone quantification. Study-wide context: Naive CD8 RNA (approximately 20,000 or 100,000 cells) was divided into five aliquots, with four sequenced.

The CDR3 totals 11 residues. V dropped 5 bases and J dropped 6 bases, with 10 bases sitting between them. CDR1 is DFQATT, CDR2 SNEGSKA, per germline (reference sequence). TCRdb called the PCR reads again in MiXCR, with one record for every CDR3 protein. Seen here are over 65,000 distinct CDR3 sequences, approximately 23% observed once, and the top ten hold 0.78%. This sequence was found in a human donor in good health. Some libraries in this study had Jurkat cell RNA spiked in. Sequenced: naive CD8+ T cells from blood, with Jurkat cell RNA spiked in. The subset is: FACS-sorted CD8+CD4-CCR7+CD45RA+ naive T cells. This chain uses TRBV20-1 with TRBJ1-1; tentatively, D is TRBD1 (5 bases). CDR3 nucleotide sequence: TGCAGTGCTCATACGGGGGCTGAAGCTTTCTTT. Its translation is CSAHTGAEAFF.